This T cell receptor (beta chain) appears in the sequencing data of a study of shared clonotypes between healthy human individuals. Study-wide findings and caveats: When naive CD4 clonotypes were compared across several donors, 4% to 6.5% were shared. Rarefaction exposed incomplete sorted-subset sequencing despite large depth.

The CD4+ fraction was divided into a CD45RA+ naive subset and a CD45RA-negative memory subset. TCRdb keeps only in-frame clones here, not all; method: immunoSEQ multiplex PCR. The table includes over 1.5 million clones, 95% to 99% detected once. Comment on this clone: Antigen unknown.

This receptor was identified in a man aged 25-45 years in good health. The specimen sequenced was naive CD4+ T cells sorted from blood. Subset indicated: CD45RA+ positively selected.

CDR3 nucleotide sequence: TGTGCCAGCAGCCAAGATCAGCTAGCGGGAGAAGTTGATACGCAGTATTTT. As protein: CASSQDQLAGEVDTQYF. The chain joins TRBV4-2 to TRBJ2-3; 10 bases align to TRBD2. J was trimmed by 6 bases and V by 0 bases; bases with no gene match: 9. Germline V lookup: CDR1 LGHNA, CDR2 YNFKEQ. The CDR3 has 17 amino acids.